The clone carrying this T cell receptor beta chain showed up just a few times. Its antigen is undetermined. This specimen belongs to a study of beta chain features in type 1 diabetes. Whole-study results and caveats: Fewer junction insertions and more nucleotide deletions appeared in type 1 diabetes patients.

The V gene's germline CDR1 is SGHTA and CDR2 FQGTGA. V was clipped by 5 bases and J by 1 base, with 8 bases between them. This CDR3 has 14 amino acids. The whole isolated RNA underwent reverse transcription, so sequencing captured expressed TCRB transcripts. Sequencing used immunoSEQ multiplex PCR; TCRdb keeps in-frame clones, though not all of them. The data contain under 800,000 clones, about 14% of them singletons. The specimen sequenced was naive CD4+ T cells from blood. This receptor was identified in a man aged 18 to 29 in good health. The chain carries TRBV7-3 and TRBJ2-2; a weak D match, TRBD1 (6 bases). The CDR3 loop reads CASSQTGNTGELFF. CDR3 nucleotides: TGTGCCAGCAGCCAGACAGGGAACACCGGGGAGCTGTTTTTT. The full variable domain, completed using reference TRBV7-3 and TRBJ2-2, is GAGVSQTPSNKVTEKGKYVELRCDPISGHTALYWYRQSLGQGPEFLIYFQGTGAADDSGLPNDRFFAVRPEGSVSTLKIQRTERGDSAVYLCASSQTGNTGELFFGEGSRLTVL.